These 26 T cell receptor beta chains were all obtained from the same sample, sequenced in a study of shared T cell receptors in the human thymus. Libraries were prepared by immunoSEQ multiplex PCR; TCRdb keeps only in-frame clonotypes and omits some of them. The sample carries 720,000 or so clones, approximately 83% recorded once. These data also featured in a second study, about human thymus T cells.

Sequences were obtained from thymocytes. These receptors were obtained from a girl younger than two with a congenital heart defect.

This clone occurred once. The chain is built from TRBV27 and TRBJ2-7, with a tentative D call TRBD2 (5 bases). The CDR3 loop spans 14 amino acids. CDR1 and CDR2 from the germline V gene are MNHEY and SMNVEV (reference sequence). Trimming left V 7 bases short and J 2 bases short, with 15 bases between. The CDR3 loop is CASTQGRGTYEQYF. The CDR3, as DNA: TGTGCCAGCACTCAAGGGAGAGGGACCTACGAGCAGTACTTC.

The V gene is TRBV12-5, the J gene TRBJ2-2; D not certain. Germline V gene sequence: CDR1 LGHNT, CDR2 FRNRAP. The CDR3 consists of 14 residues. Deletions cut 3 bases from V and 6 bases from J, with 11 bases between. The CDR3 loop reads CASGFTVRAGELFF. The CDR3 DNA reads TGTGCTAGTGGTTTCACAGTTCGCGCCGGGGAGCTGTTTTTT.

CDR3 sequence reads: CASSLGQVLSYNSPLHF. The CDR3 DNA follows: TGTGCCAGCAGCTTAGGGCAAGTCCTCTCCTATAATTCACCCCTCCACTTT. The genes are TRBV7-2 and TRBJ1-6; D remains ambiguous. There are 17 residues in the CDR3. Germline CDR1 SGHTA, CDR2 FQGNSA. Trimming removed 1 base from V and 0 bases from J, with 10 bases in between. Variable domain in full (rest from reference TRBV7-2 and TRBJ1-6): GAGVSQSPSNKVTEKGKDVELRCDPISGHTALYWYRQSLGQGLEFLIYFQGNSAPDKSGLPSDRFSAERTGGSVSTLTIQRTQQEDSAVYLCASSLGQVLSYNSPLHFGNGTRLTVT.

The J gene is TRBJ1-1, the V gene TRBV28, with TRBD1 matching over 8 bases. Trimming cost V 6 bases and J 3 bases; bases outside gene matches: 6. This CDR3 is built from 14 residues. CDR1 MDHEN and CDR2 SYDVKM come from the germline V gene. The CDR3 here is CASSHRGTYTEAFF. The DNA of the CDR3 is TGTGCCAGCAGCCACAGGGGGACGTACACTGAAGCTTTCTTT.

The genes are TRBV4-1 and TRBJ2-1; D perhaps matches TRBD2 (6 bases). The V end was cut by 1 base, the J end by 1 base, with 14 bases between. In germline, CDR1 is MGHRA, CDR2 YSYEKL. The CDR3 length is 17 residues. Here the CDR3 reads CASSQVVAGKSYNEQFF. In DNA form, the CDR3 reads TGCGCCAGCAGCCAAGTGGTGGCGGGGAAATCCTACAATGAGCAGTTCTTC.

CDR3 DNA sequence: TGTGCCAGCAGCGCTCTCTGGGACAGCCCCAACAATGAGCAGTTCTTC. It specifies CASSALWDSPNNEQFF. The chain employs TRBV14 and TRBJ2-1; TRBD1 aligns across 7 bases. With V trimmed by 5 bases and J by 5 bases, 12 bases remained unmatched. CDR1 is SGHDN and CDR2 is FVKESK in the germline V gene. This CDR3 region has 16 residues.

The CDR3 DNA follows: TGTGCCAGCAGTGAAGAGACAGTCATCGAAAAACTGTTTTTT. Translating gives CASSEETVIEKLFF. The gene calls are TRBV2 and TRBJ1-4; tentatively, D is TRBD1 (5 bases). The CDR3 extends over 14 amino acids. The germline CDR1 and CDR2 sequences are SNHLY and FYNNEI. With 1 base removed from V and 8 bases from J, the gap between germline ends came to 11 bases.

The gene calls are TRBV6-4 and TRBJ1-2, with D uncertain. V was cut by 4 bases and J by 4 bases, with 10 bases left in between. The CDR3 sequence is 13 residues long. Germline lookup yields CDR1 MRHNA and CDR2 SNTAGT. Here the CDR3 DNA reads TGTGCCAGCAGTGCTCATGTCGGCTATGGCTACACCTTC. Translated, it gives CASSAHVGYGYTF.

The chain recombines TRBV4-1 with TRBJ1-1, with 7 bases aligning to TRBD1. The CDR3 sequence is 18 residues long. The V gene end was trimmed by 1 base and the J gene end by 5 bases; junction bases not matched to a gene: 16. In germline, CDR1 is MGHRA, CDR2 YSYEKL. CDR3: CASSQGGGVQGSLTEAFF. CDR3 sequence (DNA): TGCGCCAGCAGCCAAGGTGGCGGCGTACAGGGGAGTTTGACTGAAGCTTTCTTT.

This clone was recorded only once. The chain is built from TRBV4-1 and TRBJ2-7; D call uncertain. The CDR3 spans 14 residues. Trimming cost V 0 bases and J 4 bases, with 10 bases left between them. In germline, CDR1 is MGHRA, CDR2 YSYEKL. The CDR3: CASSQDRVSYEQYF. The CDR3, as DNA: TGCGCCAGCAGCCAAGATCGGGTGTCTTACGAGCAGTACTTC.

In DNA, the CDR3 is TGTGCCAGTAGTATCCGAGCCGACAGGCTATGGTCTTATGGCTACACCTTC. Amino acid sequence: CASSIRADRLWSYGYTF. The V gene is TRBV19, the J gene TRBJ1-2, with a tentative D call TRBD1 (6 bases). This CDR3 comprises 17 residues. The germline gives CDR1 LNHDA, CDR2 SQIVND (reference sequence). Trimming removed 3 bases at V and 5 bases at J, with 22 bases between.

This clone was observed a handful of times. The chain links TRBV6-1 to TRBJ2-1; D is unclear. The CDR3 has 15 residues. Germline V gene sequence: CDR1 MNHNS, CDR2 SASEGT. V gave up 7 bases and J gave up 9 bases, with 22 bases separating them. This CDR3 is CASNPVVVHRCEQFF. In DNA, the CDR3 is TGTGCCAGCAACCCGGTAGTAGTACACAGATGTGAGCAGTTCTTC.

In nucleotides, the CDR3 is TGTGCCAGCAGTTGGGACAGCCGCGCGAACACCGGGGAGCTGTTTTTT. This translates into CASSWDSRANTGELFF. The chain employs TRBV27 and TRBJ2-2; the match to TRBD1 covers 7 bases. The CDR3 is 16 amino acids. CDR1 is MNHEY, CDR2 SMNVEV, per germline (reference sequence). The trim removed 4 bases at V and 0 bases at J, leaving 5 bases unmatched.

V gene TRBV6-1 combines with J gene TRBJ2-5, with D possibly matching TRBD1 (5 bases). The J call may be incorrect, as the DNA end agrees better with TRBJ2-7. Germline V CDR1 and CDR2: MNHNS, SASEGT. The CDR3 contains 15 residues. In DNA form, the CDR3 reads TGTGCCAGCAGTGAAGGGGTTAGGGGCTCCTACGAGCAGTACTTC. Encoded protein: CASSEGVRGSYEQYF.

The chain employs TRBV6-1 and TRBJ2-7; tentatively, D is TRBD2 (7 bases). V shed 1 base and J shed 4 bases, with 35 bases lying between them. There are 22 residues in the CDR3. Germline-derived CDR1 and CDR2 are MNHNS and SASEGT. In DNA form, the CDR3 reads TGTGCCAGCAGTGAAGTTCAACGAACGGGGGGCTCACCTCTCGCAAAGACTTACGAGCAGTACTTC. Encoded protein: CASSEVQRTGGSPLAKTYEQYF.

V and J are TRBV5-6 and TRBJ1-1; maybe TRBD1 (6 bases). CDR3 size: 14 residues. Trimming removed 1 base from V and 9 bases from J, with 16 bases in between. Looked up from germline, CDR1 is SGHDT and CDR2 is YYEEEE. Here the CDR3 reads CASSLLETGRKAFF. The CDR3 region has the DNA TGTGCCAGCAGCTTGCTTGAGACAGGCCGAAAAGCTTTCTTT.

The rearrangement uses TRBV6-1 and TRBJ1-2, with D maybe TRBD1 (6 bases). Germline CDR1 reads MNHNS; CDR2 reads SASEGT. The CDR3 sequence is 14 residues long. The ends were cut back, 7 bases at V and 6 bases at J, with 18 bases in the middle. CDR3 sequence reads: CASKRDTPEDGYTF. In DNA form, the CDR3 reads TGTGCCAGCAAAAGGGACACACCAGAAGATGGCTACACCTTC.

The rearrangement uses TRBV11-1 and TRBJ2-2, with a possible D match to TRBD2 (5 bases). CDR3 length: 16 amino acids. In germline, CDR1 is SGHAT, CDR2 FQDESV (reference sequence). V was clipped by 1 base and J by 0 bases, with 9 bases between them. This chain's CDR3 is CASSLGTGTNTGELFF. The DNA for the CDR3 is TGTGCCAGCAGCTTAGGGACCGGGACGAACACCGGGGAGCTGTTTTTT.

V is TRBV9 and J is TRBJ2-7; 7 nucleotides agree with TRBD1. With 4 bases clipped from V and 6 bases from J, the junction kept 7 bases outside the gene matches. The germline V gene encodes CDR1 SGDLS and CDR2 YYNGEE. The CDR3 has 13 residues. The CDR3 loop reads CASSPRDRLEQYF. Written as DNA, the CDR3 is TGTGCCAGCAGCCCGAGGGACAGACTCGAGCAGTACTTC.

The chain links TRBV7-9 to TRBJ1-4; no clear D. Germline assignment: CDR1 SEHNR and CDR2 FQNEAQ (reference sequence). Between the trimmed V and J ends, which lost 3 bases and 1 base, there was a span of 18 bases. This CDR3 has 18 residues. CDR3 protein: CASSLEVLTERTNEKLFF. The DNA for the CDR3 is TGTGCCAGCAGCTTGGAAGTACTCACGGAGCGAACTAATGAAAAACTGTTTTTT.

The genes are TRBV4-1 and TRBJ1-2, with TRBD1 identical over 9 bases. The CDR3 covers 18 residues. From germline, CDR1 is MGHRA and CDR2 YSYEKL. The V segment lost 0 bases and the J segment 0 bases; nucleotides outside the gene matches: 8. The CDR3 region is CASSQEGSGTGTNYGYTF. CDR3 coding DNA: TGCGCCAGCAGCCAAGAGGGGTCCGGGACAGGGACTAACTATGGCTACACCTTC.

J is TRBJ1-6 and V is TRBV7-9; TRBD1 matches at 11 bases. V lost 10 bases to trimming and J lost 7 bases; unmatched junction nucleotides: 6. Germline loops: CDR1 SEHNR, CDR2 FQNEAQ (reference sequence). The CDR3 extends over 14 amino acids. This CDR3 reads CATSGQGENSPLHF. The CDR3 region has the DNA TGTGCCACCTCGGGACAGGGGGAAAATTCACCCCTCCACTTT.

This rearrangement joins TRBV5-4 to TRBJ2-3, with 7 bases that match TRBD1. The J segment lost 5 bases and the V segment lost 1 base, leaving 10 bases of the junction unmatched. Germline CDR1 SGHNT, CDR2 YYREEE (reference sequence). This CDR3 comprises 16 residues. The CDR3 here is CASSLFPRQGVDTQYF. Written as DNA, the CDR3 is TGTGCCAGCAGCTTGTTCCCGAGACAGGGCGTAGATACGCAGTATTTT.

This chain joins TRBV5-1 and TRBJ2-2, with a tentative D call TRBD2 (7 bases). From germline, CDR1 is SGHRS and CDR2 YFSETQ. With 3 bases removed from V and 8 bases from J, the gap between germline ends came to 23 bases. The CDR3 is 17 residues long. The CDR3: CASSYKTTGRAPGELFF. The CDR3 DNA reads as TGCGCCAGCAGCTACAAAACAACAGGGAGGGCGCCGGGGGAGCTGTTTTTT.

Concerning this clone itself: The conserved final phenylalanine or tryptophan is absent from the CDR3, which likely points to a read error. It is unclear where the CDR3 begins or ends on the DNA, so no DNA is shown, and the CDR3 is as TCRdb lists it. The chain recombines TRBV14 with TRBJ1-1; TRBD1, the D gene given by the table, was not confirmed from the DNA. In germline, CDR1 is SGHDN, CDR2 FVKESK. The CDR3 is 23 amino acids long, termini counted. CDR3 in amino acids: CASSHVAPGAQNRDRGSGRRFRL.

The table lists this clone with a count of one. V and J are TRBV4-3 and TRBJ1-5, with a weak D call TRBD1 (6 bases). The germline gives CDR1 LGHNA, CDR2 YSLEER. Trimming stripped 0 bases from V and 5 bases from J, with 14 bases between. The CDR3 covers 16 residues. The CDR3 sequence is CASSQDQGTTDQPQHF. CDR3 coding DNA: TGCGCCAGCAGCCAAGATCAGGGGACCACCGATCAGCCCCAGCATTTT.